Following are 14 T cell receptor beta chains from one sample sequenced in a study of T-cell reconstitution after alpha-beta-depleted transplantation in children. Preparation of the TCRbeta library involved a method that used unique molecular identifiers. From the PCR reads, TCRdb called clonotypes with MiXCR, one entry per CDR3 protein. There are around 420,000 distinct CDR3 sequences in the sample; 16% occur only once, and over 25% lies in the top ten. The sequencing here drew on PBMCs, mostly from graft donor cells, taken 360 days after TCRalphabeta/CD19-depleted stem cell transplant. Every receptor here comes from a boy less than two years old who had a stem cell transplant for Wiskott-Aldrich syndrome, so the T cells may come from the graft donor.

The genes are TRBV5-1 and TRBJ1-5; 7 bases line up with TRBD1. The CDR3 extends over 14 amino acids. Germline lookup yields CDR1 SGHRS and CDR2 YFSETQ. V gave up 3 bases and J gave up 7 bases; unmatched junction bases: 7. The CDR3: CASSSGQAGQPQHF. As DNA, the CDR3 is TGCGCCAGCAGCTCCGGACAGGCGGGCCAGCCCCAGCATTTT.

CDR3: CASSLGHRVEELFF. The CDR3 nucleotides read TGCGCCAGCAGCTTGGGCCACAGGGTCGAGGAGCTGTTTTTT. This sequence joins TRBV5-1 and TRBJ2-2; TRBD1 is a possible D gene (6 bases). The V end lost 0 bases, the J end lost 10 bases, and 13 bases lay between the germline ends. Germline loops: CDR1 SGHRS, CDR2 YFSETQ. The CDR3 is 14 residues long.

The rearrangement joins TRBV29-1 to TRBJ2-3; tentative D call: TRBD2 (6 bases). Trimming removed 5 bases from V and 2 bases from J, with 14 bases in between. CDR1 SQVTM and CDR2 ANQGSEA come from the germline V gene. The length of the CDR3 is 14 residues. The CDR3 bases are TGCAGCGTTTCCGGGAGTAGGGCCACAGATACGCAGTATTTT. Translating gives CSVSGSRATDTQYF.

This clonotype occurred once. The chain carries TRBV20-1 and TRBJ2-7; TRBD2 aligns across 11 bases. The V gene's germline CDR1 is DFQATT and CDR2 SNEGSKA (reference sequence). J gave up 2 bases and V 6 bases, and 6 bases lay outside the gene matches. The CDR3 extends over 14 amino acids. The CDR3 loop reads CSANLAGGTYEQYF. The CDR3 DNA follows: TGCAGTGCCAACCTAGCGGGAGGTACCTACGAGCAGTACTTC.

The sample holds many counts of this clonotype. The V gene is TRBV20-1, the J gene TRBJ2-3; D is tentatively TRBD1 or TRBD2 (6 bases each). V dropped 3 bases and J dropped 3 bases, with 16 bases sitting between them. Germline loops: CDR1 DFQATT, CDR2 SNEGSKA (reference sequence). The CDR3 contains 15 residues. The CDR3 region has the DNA TGCAGTGCTAGTCCGACGCAGGGGAGGACAGATACGCAGTATTTT. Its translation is CSASPTQGRTDTQYF.

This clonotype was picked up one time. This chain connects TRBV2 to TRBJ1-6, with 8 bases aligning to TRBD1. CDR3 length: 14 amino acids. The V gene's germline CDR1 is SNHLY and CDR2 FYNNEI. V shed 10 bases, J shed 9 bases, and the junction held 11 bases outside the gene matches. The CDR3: CAICRQGSSSPLHF. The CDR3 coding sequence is TGTGCCATCTGCCGACAGGGGTCTAGTTCACCCCTCCACTTT.

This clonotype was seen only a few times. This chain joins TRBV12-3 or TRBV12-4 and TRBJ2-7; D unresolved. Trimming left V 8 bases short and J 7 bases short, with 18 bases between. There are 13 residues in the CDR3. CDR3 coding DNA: TGTGCCAGCGCCATTCGAAGGGCCGGGGAGCAGTACTTC. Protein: CASAIRRAGEQYF.

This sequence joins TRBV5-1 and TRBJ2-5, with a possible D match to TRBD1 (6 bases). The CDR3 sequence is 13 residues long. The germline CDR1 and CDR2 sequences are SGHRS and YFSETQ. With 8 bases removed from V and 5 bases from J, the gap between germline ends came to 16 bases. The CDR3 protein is CASPSGTLETQYF. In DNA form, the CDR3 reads TGCGCCAGTCCGTCCGGGACACTCGAGACCCAGTACTTC.

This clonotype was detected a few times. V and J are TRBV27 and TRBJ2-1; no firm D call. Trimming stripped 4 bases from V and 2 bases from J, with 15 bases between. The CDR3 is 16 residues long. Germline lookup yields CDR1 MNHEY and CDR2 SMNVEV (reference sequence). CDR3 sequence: CASSSGWPHPYNEQFF. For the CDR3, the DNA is TGTGCCAGCAGTTCGGGTTGGCCTCACCCCTACAATGAGCAGTTCTTC.

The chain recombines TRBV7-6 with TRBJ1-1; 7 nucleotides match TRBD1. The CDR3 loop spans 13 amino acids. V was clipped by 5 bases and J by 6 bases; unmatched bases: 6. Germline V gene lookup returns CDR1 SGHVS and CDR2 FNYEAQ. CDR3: CASSPSQGAEAFF. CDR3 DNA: TGTGCCAGCAGCCCAAGTCAGGGGGCTGAAGCTTTCTTT.

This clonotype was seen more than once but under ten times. In DNA, the CDR3 is TGTGCCAGCAGTTTATTGCGACTTAGCTCCTACAATGAGCAGTTCTTC. As protein: CASSLLRLSSYNEQFF. The chain couples TRBV28 to TRBJ2-1; D unresolved. Trimming removed 1 base from V and 0 bases from J, with 10 bases in between. The CDR3 spans 16 residues. Looked up from germline, CDR1 is MDHEN and CDR2 is SYDVKM.

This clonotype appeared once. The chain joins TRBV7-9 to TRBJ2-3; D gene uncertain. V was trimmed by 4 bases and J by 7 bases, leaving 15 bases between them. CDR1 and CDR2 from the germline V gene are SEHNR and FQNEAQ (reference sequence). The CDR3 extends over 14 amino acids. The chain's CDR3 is CASSSQPTANTQYF. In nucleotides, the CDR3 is TGTGCCAGCAGCTCTCAGCCTACCGCGAATACGCAGTATTTT.

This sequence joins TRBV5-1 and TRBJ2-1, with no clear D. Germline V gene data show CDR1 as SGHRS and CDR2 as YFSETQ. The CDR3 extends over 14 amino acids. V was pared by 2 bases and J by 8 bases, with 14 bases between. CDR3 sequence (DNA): TGCGCCAGCAGCTTAGCGTTGCAAAGCGATGAGCAGTTCTTC. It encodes CASSLALQSDEQFF.

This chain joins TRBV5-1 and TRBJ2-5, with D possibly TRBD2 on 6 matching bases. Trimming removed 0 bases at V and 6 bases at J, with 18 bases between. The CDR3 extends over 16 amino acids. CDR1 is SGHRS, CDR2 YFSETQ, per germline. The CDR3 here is CASSLGPSEWVKTQYF. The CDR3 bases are TGCGCCAGCAGCTTGGGGCCTAGCGAGTGGGTGAAGACCCAGTACTTC.